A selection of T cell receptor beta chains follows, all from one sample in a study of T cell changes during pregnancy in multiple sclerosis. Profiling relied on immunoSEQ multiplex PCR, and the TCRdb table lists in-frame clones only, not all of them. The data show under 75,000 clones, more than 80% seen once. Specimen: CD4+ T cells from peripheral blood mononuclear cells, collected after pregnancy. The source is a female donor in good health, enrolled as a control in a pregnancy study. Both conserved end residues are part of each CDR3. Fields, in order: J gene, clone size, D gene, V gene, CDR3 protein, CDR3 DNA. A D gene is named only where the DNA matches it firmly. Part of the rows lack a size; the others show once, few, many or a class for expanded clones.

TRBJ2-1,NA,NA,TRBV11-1,CASSLGHREQFF,TGTGCCAGCAGCTTAGGCCACAGAGAGCAGTTCTTC
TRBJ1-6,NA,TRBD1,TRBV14,CASSQGTGNSPLHF,TGTGCCAGCAGCCAGGGGACAGGGAATTCACCCCTCCACTTT
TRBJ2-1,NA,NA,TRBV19,CASSKTGRRSYNEQFF,TGTGCCAGTAGTAAAACGGGAAGGCGGTCCTACAATGAGCAGTTCTTC
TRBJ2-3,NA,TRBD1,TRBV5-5,CASSLDRDYTDTQYF,TGTGCCAGCAGCCTGGACAGGGATTACACAGATACGCAGTATTTT
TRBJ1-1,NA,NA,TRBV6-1,CATGLAMNTEAFF,TGTGCCACCGGACTCGCCATGAACACTGAAGCTTTCTTT
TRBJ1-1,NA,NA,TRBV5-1,CASSWKGGENTEAFF,TGCGCCAGCAGCTGGAAAGGAGGGGAGAACACTGAAGCTTTCTTT
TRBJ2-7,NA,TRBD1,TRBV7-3,CASSQTGGEQYF,TGTGCCAGCAGCCAAACAGGGGGCGAGCAGTACTTC
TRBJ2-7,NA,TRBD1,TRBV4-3,CASSPGQGVSYEQYF,TGCGCCAGCAGCCCGGGACAGGGGGTATCCTACGAGCAGTACTTC
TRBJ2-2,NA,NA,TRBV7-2,CASSLDNGVNTGELFF,TGTGCCAGCAGCTTAGATAACGGGGTTAACACCGGGGAGCTGTTTTTT
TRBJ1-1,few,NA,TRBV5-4,CASSLETVMNTEAFF,TGTGCCAGCAGCTTGGAGACAGTTATGAACACTGAAGCTTTCTTT
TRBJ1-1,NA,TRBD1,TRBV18,CASSANDRGVRAFF,TGTGCCAGCTCAGCTAATGACAGGGGGGTTCGGGCTTTCTTT
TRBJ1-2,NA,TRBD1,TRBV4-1,CASSPRQGASYGYTF,TGCGCCAGCAGCCCTCGACAGGGGGCGAGTTATGGCTACACCTTC
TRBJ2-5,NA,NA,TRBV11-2,CASSLGLVETQYF,TGTGCCAGCAGCTTAGGACTAGTAGAGACCCAGTACTTC
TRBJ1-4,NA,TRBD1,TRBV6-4,CASKLGTENEKLFF,TGTGCCAGCAAACTTGGGACAGAAAATGAAAAACTGTTTTTT
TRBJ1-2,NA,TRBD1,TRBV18,CASSLRTGEFNYGYTF,TGTGCCAGCTCACTCAGGACAGGGGAGTTTAACTATGGCTACACCTTC
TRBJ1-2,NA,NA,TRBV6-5,CASSYSTGGYGYTF,TGTGCCAGCAGTTATTCGACAGGCGGCTATGGCTACACCTTC
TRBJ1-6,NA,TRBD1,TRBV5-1,CASSPGTGGSPLHF,TGCGCCAGCAGCCCGGGGACAGGAGGGTCACCCCTCCACTTT
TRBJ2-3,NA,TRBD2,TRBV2,CASSGGLAGAFTQYF,TGTGCCAGCAGCGGGGGACTAGCGGGGGCCTTTACGCAGTATTTT
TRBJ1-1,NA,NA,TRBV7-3,CASSKGVNTEAFF,TGTGCCAGCAGCAAGGGGGTGAACACTGAAGCTTTCTTT
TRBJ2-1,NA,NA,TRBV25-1,CASSLAAGVDEQFF,TGTGCCAGCAGCTTGGCAGCAGGGGTCGATGAGCAGTTCTTC
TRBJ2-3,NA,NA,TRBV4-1,CASSQFPGSTDTQYF,TGCGCCAGCAGCCAATTTCCGGGATCGACAGATACGCAGTATTTT
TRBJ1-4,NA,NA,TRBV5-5,CASSPLAGGNEKLFF,TGTGCCAGCAGCCCCCTAGCGGGGGGAAATGAAAAACTGTTTTTT
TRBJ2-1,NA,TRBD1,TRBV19,CASSTDRADEQFF,TGTGCCAGTAGTACGGACAGGGCAGATGAGCAGTTCTTC
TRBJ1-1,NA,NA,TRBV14,CASSSTKNTEAFF,TGTGCCAGCAGTTCGACAAAGAACACTGAAGCTTTCTTT
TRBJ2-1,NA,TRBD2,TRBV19,CASSTLLAGAGEQFF,TGTGCCAGTAGTACGCTACTAGCGGGGGCTGGTGAGCAGTTCTTC
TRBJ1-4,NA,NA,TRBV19,CASSPGQFGYNEKLFF,TGTGCCAGTAGTCCTGGACAGTTCGGATATAATGAAAAACTGTTTTTT
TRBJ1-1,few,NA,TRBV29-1,CSVPRGSTEAFF,TGCAGCGTTCCCCGGGGGAGCACTGAAGCTTTCTTT
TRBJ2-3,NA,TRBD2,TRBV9,CASSVAAGGPHTDTQYF,TGTGCCAGCAGCGTAGCTGCGGGGGGGCCCCACACAGATACGCAGTATTTT
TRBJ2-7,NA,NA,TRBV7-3,CASSPAGAIYEQYF,TGTGCCAGCAGCCCCGCGGGGGCGATATACGAGCAGTACTTC
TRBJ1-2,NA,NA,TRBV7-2,CASSLTGSGYTF,TGTGCCAGCAGCTTAACAGGGAGCGGCTACACCTTC
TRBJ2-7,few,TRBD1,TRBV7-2,CASSLTGYDSLGYEQYF,TGTGCCAGCAGCTTGACAGGGTACGACTCACTGGGCTACGAGCAGTACTTC
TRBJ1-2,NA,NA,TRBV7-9,CASSSRAGQTTGGYTF,TGTGCCAGCAGCTCGAGAGCCGGACAGACAACTGGGGGCTACACCTTC
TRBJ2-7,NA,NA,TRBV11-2,CASSRTDGAYEQYF,TGTGCCAGCAGCCGTACGGACGGGGCCTACGAGCAGTACTTC
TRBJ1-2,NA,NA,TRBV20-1,CSAGRGSGYTF,TGCAGTGCTGGGAGGGGGTCTGGCTACACCTTC
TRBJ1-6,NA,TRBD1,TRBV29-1,CSVTQGNNSPLHF,TGCAGCGTTACACAGGGGAACAATTCACCCCTCCACTTT
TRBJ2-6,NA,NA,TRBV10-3,CAISDNSLAANVLTF,TGTGCCATCAGTGATAACAGCCTCGCGGCCAACGTCCTGACTTTC
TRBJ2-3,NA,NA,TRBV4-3,CASSQNSGGTDTQYF,TGCGCCAGCAGCCAAAATAGCGGCGGCACAGATACGCAGTATTTT
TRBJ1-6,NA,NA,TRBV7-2,CASSLLAGVGDSPLHF,TGTGCCAGCAGCCTCCTAGCTGGGGTGGGTGATTCACCCCTCCACTTT
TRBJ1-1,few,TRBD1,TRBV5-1,CASSWDRGDTEAFF,TGCGCCAGCAGCTGGGACAGGGGGGACACTGAAGCTTTCTTT
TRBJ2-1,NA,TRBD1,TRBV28,CASSPPGQGVNEQFF,TGTGCCAGCAGTCCACCAGGGCAGGGGGTCAATGAGCAGTTCTTC
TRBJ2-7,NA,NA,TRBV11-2,CASSVLQGPYEQYF,TGTGCCAGCAGCGTACTACAGGGTCCCTACGAGCAGTACTTC
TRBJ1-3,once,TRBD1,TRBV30,CAWSVHRRTGGNTIYF,TGTGCCTGGAGTGTACATCGTAGGACAGGGGGAAACACCATATATTTT
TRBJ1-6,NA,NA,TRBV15,CATSRDLRTADNSPLHF,TGTGCCACCAGCAGAGATCTCCGGACAGCCGATAATTCACCCCTCCACTTT
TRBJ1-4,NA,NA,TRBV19,CASSLMYSTNEKLFF,TGTGCCAGTAGTTTAATGTATTCAACTAATGAAAAACTGTTTTTT
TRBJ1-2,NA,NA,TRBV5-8,CASSSQGYGYTF,TGTGCCAGCAGCTCACAGGGTTATGGCTACACCTTC
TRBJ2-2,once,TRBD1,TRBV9,CASSLETGGLGTGELFF,TGTGCCAGCAGCCTAGAGACAGGGGGCTTAGGGACCGGGGAGCTGTTTTTT
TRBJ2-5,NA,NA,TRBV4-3,CASSHWQQETQYF,TGCGCCAGCAGCCACTGGCAGCAAGAGACCCAGTACTTC
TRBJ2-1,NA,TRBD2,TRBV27,CASSLVLAGGGYNEQFF,TGTGCCAGCAGTTTGGTACTAGCGGGGGGCGGCTACAATGAGCAGTTCTTC
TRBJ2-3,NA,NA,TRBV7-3,CASSPGQRTDTQYF,TGTGCCAGCAGCCCCGGACAGCGCACAGATACGCAGTATTTT
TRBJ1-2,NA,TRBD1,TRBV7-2,CASKGQEYGYTF,TGTGCCAGCAAAGGACAGGAGTATGGCTACACCTTC
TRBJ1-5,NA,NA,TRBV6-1,CASNRANQPQHF,TGTGCCAGCAACAGGGCCAATCAGCCCCAGCATTTT